The 5 T cell receptor beta chains below all came from one sample that was sequenced in a study of T cells after posttransplantation cyclophosphamide. Only in-frame clones appear in the TCRdb table, and some are missing; sequencing was by immunoSEQ multiplex PCR. This repertoire shows just over 65,000 clones, 85% to 95% found once; its top ten account for 2.5% to 3%. The sequenced sample consisted of PBMCs. These receptors originate from a woman aged 25 to 39 in good health and a related stem cell transplant donor.

CDR3 DNA: TGCAGTGCTAGGACGGCCTACGAGCAGTACTTC. Its protein product is CSARTAYEQYF. The chain is built from TRBV20-1 and TRBJ2-7; D not certain. Germline CDR1 DFQATT, CDR2 SNEGSKA (reference sequence). The CDR3 extends over 11 amino acids. Trimming left V 3 bases short and J 2 bases short, with 5 bases between.

This clone has just one count. V gene TRBV5-1 combines with J gene TRBJ2-1; 7 bases are a match to TRBD2. Germline trimming cut 5 bases from V and 4 bases from J; bases unmatched to any gene: 3. Germline-derived CDR1 and CDR2 are SGHRS and YFSETQ. The CDR3 runs to 13 residues. CDR3 nucleotide sequence: TGCGCCAGCAGAGGGGAGGGGTACAATGAGCAGTTCTTC. As protein: CASRGEGYNEQFF.

The gene calls are TRBV7-9 and TRBJ1-4; the D is unclear. Per germline, CDR1 SEHNR and CDR2 FQNEAQ (reference sequence). The CDR3 has 16 amino acids. V gave up 1 base and J gave up 4 bases, with 13 bases separating them. The CDR3 sequence is CASSLGYTHINEKLFF. CDR3 sequence (DNA): TGTGCCAGCAGCTTAGGGTACACACACATTAATGAAAAACTGTTTTTT.

The chain employs TRBV25-1 and TRBJ2-7, with D possibly being TRBD1 (6 bases). Trimming pared 2 bases from V and 2 bases from J, leaving 10 bases between. Germline V gene sequence: CDR1 MGHDK, CDR2 SYGVNS. The CDR3 runs to 14 residues. The CDR3 spells CASSEGGLPYEQYF. The CDR3 coding sequence is TGTGCCAGCAGTGAAGGGGGCCTCCCCTACGAGCAGTACTTC.

The gene calls are TRBV4-3 and TRBJ1-2, with 11 bases identical to TRBD1. This CDR3 spans 16 amino acids. V was clipped by 6 bases and J by 8 bases; unmatched bases: 14. Germline lookup yields CDR1 LGHNA and CDR2 YSLEER. This CDR3 is CASSPMDRGLRNGYTF. CDR3 nucleotides: TGCGCCAGCAGTCCCATGGACAGGGGGCTAAGGAACGGCTACACCTTC.